Each of the 32 T cell receptor beta chains below was sequenced from the same sample in a study of T cells after yellow fever vaccination. One entry per CDR3 protein, called by TCRdb with MiXCR from the 5' RACE reads. The profile shows about 260,000 distinct CDR3 sequences, 10% to 15% of them singletons. Source: CD4+ T cells sorted from PBMCs, taken 45 days after the yellow fever booster vaccination. Receptor source: a man between 25 and 39 years old who received the YFV17D yellow fever vaccine.

This clonotype was seen many times. The genes are TRBV11-1 and TRBJ2-2; 12 positions match TRBD2. The length of the CDR3 is 18 residues. Germline V gene sequence: CDR1 SGHAT, CDR2 FQDESV (reference sequence). V lost 4 bases, J lost 0 bases, and 6 bases stayed unmatched. The CDR3 nucleotides read TGTGCCAGCAGCTCCCAAGGACTAGCGGGATCGAACACCGGGGAGCTGTTTTTT. This codes for CASSSQGLAGSNTGELFF.

This chain uses TRBV6-5 with TRBJ2-6; a weak D match, TRBD1 (5 bases). The ends were cut back, 0 bases at V and 4 bases at J, with 13 bases in the middle. The CDR3 sequence is 17 residues long. Looked up from germline, CDR1 is MNHEY and CDR2 is SVGAGI. The CDR3 protein is CASSYSRPGFGANVLTF. As DNA, the CDR3 is TGTGCCAGCAGTTACTCGAGACCAGGGTTCGGGGCCAACGTCCTGACTTTC.

This sequence joins TRBV29-1 and TRBJ2-7; 7 bases are a match to TRBD2. The CDR3 spans 12 residues. V gave up 6 bases and J gave up 2 bases; unmatched junction bases: 4. Germline V gene lookup returns CDR1 SQVTM and CDR2 ANQGSEA. CDR3 loop: CSVKRGTYEQYF. CDR3 coding DNA: TGCAGCGTCAAGCGGGGTACCTACGAGCAGTACTTC.

The chain employs TRBV11-2 and TRBJ2-4; 9 nucleotides line up with TRBD2. The V and J ends lost 5 bases and 7 bases, in that order; junction bases with no gene match: 18. The V gene's germline CDR1 is SGHAT and CDR2 FQNNGV. The CDR3 is 18 residues long. The CDR3 DNA is TGTGCCAGCAGCCGCCCTAGGGAAATCTTTAGCGGGAGCAACATTCAGTACTTC. Translation gives CASSRPREIFSGSNIQYF.

The chain couples TRBV28 to TRBJ2-5; possibly TRBD1 or TRBD2 for D (6 bases each). CDR3 length: 14 residues. Trimming left V 6 bases short and J 5 bases short, with 16 bases between. Germline CDR1 and CDR2: MDHEN and SYDVKM. CDR3 coding DNA: TGTGCCAGCAGAACCACCGGGGGCTCGGAGACCCAGTACTTC. Amino acids: CASRTTGGSETQYF. The full variable domain, its missing parts supplied by reference TRBV28 and TRBJ2-5, is DVKVTQSSRYLVKRTGEKVFLECVQDMDHENMFWYRQDPGLGLRLIYFSYDVKMKEKGDIPEGYSVSREKKERFSLILESASTNQTSMYLCASRTTGGSETQYFGPGTRLLVL.

The chain employs TRBV9 and TRBJ2-6, with 9 bases that match TRBD1. V lost 3 bases to trimming and J lost 2 bases; unmatched junction nucleotides: 6. The CDR3 loop spans 17 amino acids. Germline V CDR1 and CDR2: SGDLS, YYNGEE. CDR3 amino acids: CASSGRDRVPGANVLTF. Here the CDR3 DNA reads TGTGCCAGCAGCGGCCGGGACAGGGTTCCTGGGGCCAACGTCCTGACTTTC.

A few counts support this clonotype. The chain joins TRBV7-9 to TRBJ1-1; no reliable D call. This CDR3 is built from 16 residues. Germline V gene data show CDR1 as SEHNR and CDR2 as FQNEAQ (reference sequence). Between the trimmed V and J ends, which lost 5 bases and 1 base, there was a span of 17 bases. DNA of the CDR3: TGTGCCAGCAGCCCGTTAACCGGACCCCGGAACACTGAAGCTTTCTTT. It yields the protein CASSPLTGPRNTEAFF.

This clonotype has more than one count but fewer than ten. The rearrangement joins TRBV5-1 to TRBJ2-5; no firm D call. V was cut by 3 bases and J by 3 bases, with 15 bases left in between. This CDR3 region has 15 residues. Germline CDR1 and CDR2: SGHRS and YFSETQ. In DNA form, the CDR3 reads TGCGCCAGCAGCTCCACCGATTATGTGGAAGAGACCCAGTACTTC. This encodes CASSSTDYVEETQYF.

In its sample, this clonotype was seen many times. The chain uses TRBV20-1 and TRBJ2-2; no reliable D call. The CDR3 covers 13 residues. Trimming shortened V by 6 bases and J by 5 bases, and 13 bases separated the two germline ends. From germline, CDR1 is DFQATT and CDR2 SNEGSKA (reference sequence). CDR3 bases: TGCAGTGCCCCAGCCGCCGGGACCGGGGAGCTGTTTTTT. Protein sequence: CSAPAAGTGELFF.

Of note for this clonotype: A much larger clonotype is one base distant, so this may be a read error. The CDR3 does not close with the conserved phenylalanine or tryptophan, likely indicating a read error. The chain combines TRBV20-1 with TRBJ2-7; TRBD2 agrees at 11 bases. With 5 bases clipped from V and 2 bases from J, the junction kept 11 bases outside the gene matches. Germline CDR1 reads DFQATT; CDR2 reads SNEGSKA (reference sequence). This CDR3 is built from 16 residues. This CDR3 is CSARTSGLSVPYEQYI. For the CDR3, the DNA is TGCAGTGCTCGGACTAGCGGGCTGTCGGTTCCCTACGAGCAGTACATC.

This clonotype was detected only once. One end of the junction fails to match germline, which may point to a read error. The rearrangement links TRBV30 to TRBJ2-1, with 7 bases fitting TRBD2. The CDR3 length is 14 residues. The germline gives CDR1 GTSNPN, CDR2 SVGIG (reference sequence). CDR3 DNA sequence: TGTCCCTGGAGGTGGGGGGGGTCCTACAATGAGCAGTTCTTC. It encodes CPWRWGGSYNEQFF.

V gene TRBV20-1 combines with J gene TRBJ2-2; D is perhaps TRBD1 (7 bases). Trimming took off 7 bases at V and 0 bases at J, with 15 bases between the two ends. CDR1 and CDR2 from the germline V gene are DFQATT and SNEGSKA (reference sequence). The CDR3 totals 15 residues. CDR3 residues: CSVAVRGANTGELFF. In DNA, the CDR3 is TGCAGTGTTGCGGTCAGGGGGGCGAACACCGGGGAGCTGTTTTTT.

This clonotype was picked up many times. This chain joins TRBV7-2 and TRBJ2-7, with 12 bases matching TRBD1. V was pared by 5 bases and J by 2 bases, with 4 bases of the junction left unmatched. The CDR3 covers 15 residues. Germline CDR1 reads SGHTA; CDR2 reads FQGNSA. DNA for the CDR3: TGTGCCAGCAGCCACGGGACAGGGGGCACCTACGAGCAGTACTTC. Translation: CASSHGTGGTYEQYF.

This clonotype was counted only a few times. The J gene is TRBJ2-1, the V gene TRBV9; unclear D gene. V lost 5 bases and J 1 base, leaving 7 bases between the germline ends. Germline V gene sequence: CDR1 SGDLS, CDR2 YYNGEE. This CDR3 region has 13 residues. CDR3 sequence reads: CASSVDSYNEQFF. CDR3 nucleotides: TGTGCCAGCAGTGTGGATTCCTACAATGAGCAGTTCTTC.

A few counts support this clonotype. In nucleotides, the CDR3 is TGTGCCAGCAGCCTTAGACTGACCCAAGAGACCCAGTACTTC. As protein: CASSLRLTQETQYF. The chain has TRBV14 and TRBJ2-5, with D uncertain. Per the germline V gene, CDR1 is SGHDN and CDR2 is FVKESK. The CDR3 extends over 14 amino acids. Trimming cost V 4 bases and J 1 base, with 10 bases left between them.

The chain employs TRBV11-3 and TRBJ2-2; a weak D match, TRBD1 (6 bases). The germline CDR1 and CDR2 sequences are SGHNT and YENEEA. CDR3 size: 13 residues. V lost 5 bases and J 7 bases, leaving 11 bases between the germline ends. CDR3 bases: TGTGCCAGCAGCGGGACACGCCACGGGGAGCTGTTTTTT. As protein: CASSGTRHGELFF.

V gene TRBV7-2 combines with J gene TRBJ2-1, with D perhaps given as TRBD1 or TRBD2 (6 bases each). The germline V gene has CDR1 SGHTA and CDR2 FQGNSA. CDR3 length: 15 amino acids. Trimming took off 2 bases at V and 10 bases at J, with 18 bases between the two ends. Written as DNA, the CDR3 is TGTGCCAGCAGCTTATTAGTAGCACAGGGAGGCGAGCAGTTCTTC. It specifies CASSLLVAQGGEQFF.

The sample holds a few counts of this clonotype. This chain joins TRBV7-2 and TRBJ2-7, with a weak D call TRBD1 (5 bases). This CDR3 has 15 amino acids. The V end lost 3 bases, the J end lost 4 bases, and 16 bases lay between the germline ends. The germline gives CDR1 SGHTA, CDR2 FQGNSA. CDR3 bases: TGTGCCAGCAGCTTGACAGCAACCAGGGAATACGAGCAGTACTTC. Protein sequence: CASSLTATREYEQYF.

The gene calls are TRBV5-1 and TRBJ2-3; maybe TRBD1 (6 bases). Germline-derived CDR1 and CDR2 are SGHRS and YFSETQ. This CDR3 has 14 residues. The V end was cut by 2 bases, the J end by 4 bases, with 11 bases between. The CDR3, as DNA: TGCGCCAGCAGCTTAACAGGGAACGCAGATACGCAGTATTTT. Protein: CASSLTGNADTQYF.

This clonotype has only a few counts. Germline and junction disagree at one end, which may indicate a read error. The chain is built from TRBV28 and TRBJ2-7; D may be TRBD2 (6 bases). The CDR3 loop spans 14 amino acids. The germline CDR1 and CDR2 sequences are MDHEN and SYDVKM. In DNA, the CDR3 is TGTGCCAGCAGTTTATCGGCCCCCGAGCTTCGGAGGGACTTC. Its protein product is CASSLSAPELRRDF. Full variable domain (remainder filled in from reference TRBV28 and TRBJ2-7): DVKVTQSSRYLVKRTGEKVFLECVQDMDHENMFWYRQDPGLGLRLIYFSYDVKMKEKGDIPEGYSVSREKKERFSLILESASTNQTSMYLCASSLSAPELRRDFGPGTRLTVT.

This clonotype has more than one count but fewer than ten. The gene calls are TRBV29-1 and TRBJ1-4; D may be TRBD1 (5 bases). The V and J ends lost 7 bases and 10 bases respectively, with 19 bases between them. This CDR3 has 13 amino acids. Per the germline V gene, CDR1 is SQVTM and CDR2 is ANQGSEA. CDR3 region: CSARWLGGGKLFF. DNA of the CDR3: TGCAGCGCCCGTTGGTTAGGCGGGGGAAAACTGTTTTTT.

The table lists this clonotype with a few counts. The gene calls are TRBV5-1 and TRBJ2-5; D is uncertain. This CDR3 has 15 residues. Germline CDR1 reads SGHRS; CDR2 reads YFSETQ. Trimming pared 0 bases from V and 1 base from J, leaving 10 bases between. CDR3 protein: CASSLVADLQETQYF. The CDR3 coding sequence is TGCGCCAGCAGCTTGGTTGCGGACCTCCAAGAGACCCAGTACTTC.

This clonotype appeared a few times. V gene TRBV5-6 combines with J gene TRBJ2-7; D may be TRBD2 (6 bases). The CDR3 is 13 residues long. In germline, CDR1 is SGHDT, CDR2 YYEEEE. V shed 6 bases and J shed 7 bases, with 17 bases lying between them. CDR3: CASTTGTSKEQYF. As DNA, the CDR3 is TGTGCCAGCACGACTGGGACTTCCAAGGAGCAGTACTTC. The entire variable domain, with the rest obtained from reference TRBV5-6 and TRBJ2-7, is as follows: DAGVTQSPTHLIKTRGQQVTLRCSPKSGHDTVSWYQQALGQGPQFIFQYYEEEERQRGNFPDRFSGHQFPNYSSELNVNALLLGDSALYLCASTTGTSKEQYFGPGTRLTVT.

This clonotype was seen a few times. The CDR3 region is CSARDPGYGIYEQYF. The CDR3, as DNA: TGCAGTGCTAGAGATCCAGGTTATGGGATTTACGAGCAGTACTTC. The J gene is TRBJ2-7, the V gene TRBV20-1; D remains unclear. CDR3 length: 15 amino acids. V lost 0 bases to trimming and J lost 4 bases, with 16 bases between them. Germline assignment: CDR1 DFQATT and CDR2 SNEGSKA (reference sequence).

This clonotype was seen ten or more times. This rearrangement joins TRBV20-1 to TRBJ2-5, with 10 positions matching TRBD2. The CDR3 has 15 amino acids. Unmatched junction bases numbered 6, after V lost 5 bases and J lost 0 bases. Germline CDR1 is DFQATT and CDR2 is SNEGSKA (reference sequence). The CDR3 DNA sequence: TGCAGTGCTTCGCCCACTAGCGGGAACCAAGAGACCCAGTACTTC. Protein sequence: CSASPTSGNQETQYF.

The chain carries TRBV5-6 and TRBJ2-5, with TRBD2 identical over 7 bases. Trimming cost V 0 bases and J 0 bases; bases outside gene matches: 2. The germline gives CDR1 SGHDT, CDR2 YYEEEE. The CDR3 is 15 residues long. In DNA, the CDR3 is TGTGCCAGCAGCTTGGCTAGCGGTAACCAAGAGACCCAGTACTTC. This gives the protein CASSLASGNQETQYF.

The rearrangement links TRBV20-1 to TRBJ2-4; no reliable D call. V was trimmed by 4 bases and J by 3 bases, leaving 13 bases between them. This CDR3 is 14 amino acids long. Germline lookup yields CDR1 DFQATT and CDR2 SNEGSKA (reference sequence). CDR3 nucleotides: TGCAGTGCTACCTGGCTGGGTGGCAAAAACATTCAGTACTTC. It is translated as CSATWLGGKNIQYF.

The chain uses TRBV5-1 and TRBJ2-5; 7 bases line up with TRBD2. V shed 0 bases and J 4 bases; nucleotides not matched to a gene: 12. The CDR3 has 17 amino acids. The germline V gene has CDR1 SGHRS and CDR2 YFSETQ. Written as DNA, the CDR3 is TGCGCCAGCAGCTTGGGGGGTTTTGGCGGGAGCAGAGAGACCCAGTACTTC. Its protein is CASSLGGFGGSRETQYF.

The chain joins TRBV19 to TRBJ2-4; D not resolved. V lost 1 base and J lost 8, with 12 bases in between. The CDR3 sequence is 14 residues long. Looked up from germline, CDR1 is LNHDA and CDR2 is SQIVND (reference sequence). The CDR3 DNA is TGTGCCAGTAGTATAGGCAGTCGGTGGGACATTCAGTACTTC. Protein sequence: CASSIGSRWDIQYF.

This clonotype has ten or more counts. This chain uses TRBV6-5 with TRBJ2-7; 7 bases match TRBD2. Looked up from germline, CDR1 is MNHEY and CDR2 is SVGAGI. The CDR3 has 14 residues. After removal of 4 bases from V and 4 bases from J, the junction contained 7 bases not matched to a gene. The CDR3, as DNA: TGTGCCAGCAGTTTACCGGGGGGTAGATACGAGCAGTACTTC. It translates to CASSLPGGRYEQYF.

This clonotype was seen only a few times. The chain employs TRBV7-2 and TRBJ1-5; D is undetermined. V was cut by 1 base and J by 8 bases, with 6 bases left in between. The germline CDR1 and CDR2 sequences are SGHTA and FQGNSA. The CDR3 is 12 amino acids. CDR3 protein: CASSLGAEPQHF. The CDR3 DNA reads TGTGCCAGCAGCTTAGGAGCAGAGCCCCAGCATTTT.

This clonotype has more than one count but fewer than ten. The rearrangement links TRBV7-2 to TRBJ2-1, with a weak D call TRBD2 (5 bases). V shed 5 bases and J shed 7 bases, with 9 bases lying between them. The CDR3 runs 12 residues. Germline assignment: CDR1 SGHTA and CDR2 FQGNSA. The CDR3 protein is CASSPGSNEQFF. CDR3 bases: TGTGCCAGCAGCCCGGGATCTAATGAGCAGTTCTTC.